This passage covers 20 T cell receptor beta chains from one sample sequenced in a study of blood T cells in healthy people across ages. With a J-beta primer mix and a sample-barcoded 5' primer, a second PCR ran about 7 to 12 cycles. One entry per CDR3 protein, called by TCRdb with MiXCR from the 5' RACE reads. The data contain about 970,000 distinct CDR3 sequences, 51% of them singletons. Sequencing was performed on blood. The receptors originated from a woman aged 60-70 years in good health.

The rearrangement links TRBV29-1 to TRBJ1-1; D gene unclear. The CDR3 contains 11 residues. V lost 3 bases, J lost 7 bases, and 9 bases lay in between. Germline-derived CDR1 and CDR2 are SQVTM and ANQGSEA. CDR3 nucleotide sequence: TGCAGCGTTGACTCCCAAAATGAAGCTTTCTTT. It codes for CSVDSQNEAFF.

This clonotype occurred a few times. The gene calls are TRBV27 and TRBJ2-7; the D gene is possibly TRBD2 (5 bases). CDR1 is MNHEY, CDR2 SMNVEV, per germline (reference sequence). This CDR3 has 14 amino acids. V shed 4 bases and J shed 2 bases, with 12 bases lying between them. CDR3 amino acids: CASSSLQRPYEQYF. The CDR3 nucleotides read TGTGCCAGCAGTTCCCTCCAGCGGCCCTACGAGCAGTACTTC.

This clonotype occurred a few times. This chain links TRBV28 with TRBJ2-1; 8 bases are a match to TRBD2. The ends lost 4 bases at V and 10 bases at J; junction bases unmatched: 15. CDR3 length equals 16 residues. Per germline, CDR1 MDHEN and CDR2 SYDVKM. The CDR3 nucleotides read TGTGCCAGCAGTTCCAAAATTGACCAGCGGGAGAACGAGCAGTTCTTC. Its protein is CASSSKIDQRENEQFF.

The sample holds a few counts of this clonotype. The V gene is TRBV12-3 or TRBV12-4, the J gene TRBJ2-1; TRBD2 is a possible D gene (6 bases). This CDR3 has 16 residues. Trimming shortened V by 7 bases and J by 2 bases, and 18 bases separated the two germline ends. Written as DNA, the CDR3 is TGTGCCAGCACGCGCGCGGGGATGGGAACCTACAATGAGCAGTTCTTC. Translation gives CASTRAGMGTYNEQFF.

The chain uses TRBV2 and TRBJ1-5, with 8 bases fitting TRBD1. J lost 7 bases, V lost 7 bases, and 6 bases had no gene match. The CDR3 runs 13 residues. Germline CDR1 is SNHLY and CDR2 is FYNNEI. The CDR3 loop is CASNEQGDQPQHF. The CDR3 DNA sequence: TGTGCCAGCAACGAACAGGGGGACCAGCCCCAGCATTTT.

The chain has TRBV27 and TRBJ1-2, with D perhaps TRBD1 (5 bases). V was shortened by 3 bases and J by 8 bases, with 10 bases between the two germline ends. Per germline, CDR1 MNHEY and CDR2 SMNVEV (reference sequence). This CDR3 region has 12 residues. The chain's CDR3 is CASSFFGGGYTF. CDR3 DNA: TGTGCCAGCAGTTTTTTTGGGGGGGGCTACACCTTC.

The V gene is TRBV20-1, the J gene TRBJ2-1; the D gene could be TRBD1 or TRBD2 (6 bases each). The CDR3 sequence is 13 residues long. CDR1 DFQATT and CDR2 SNEGSKA come from the germline V gene (reference sequence). Trimming removed 6 bases at V and 5 bases at J, with 14 bases between. The chain's CDR3 is CSAEGVADNEQFF. In DNA form, the CDR3 reads TGCAGTGCCGAGGGGGTAGCGGACAATGAGCAGTTCTTC.

The CDR3 DNA follows: TGTGCCAGCCGCCTAGCGGGAGTCTGGGAGACCCAGTACTTC. Translation: CASRLAGVWETQYF. V and J are TRBV27 and TRBJ2-5; 10 positions agree with TRBD2. Looked up from germline, CDR1 is MNHEY and CDR2 is SMNVEV (reference sequence). The CDR3 length is 14 residues. J was trimmed by 5 bases and V by 8 bases; bases with no gene match: 8.

The chain combines TRBV4-1 with TRBJ2-7; possible D gene TRBD2, 5 bases. The CDR3 is made up of 14 amino acids. Trimming removed 1 base from V and 3 bases from J, with 10 bases in between. In germline, CDR1 is MGHRA, CDR2 YSYEKL. CDR3 amino acids: CASSQVLSGYEQYF. CDR3 DNA sequence: TGCGCCAGCAGCCAAGTTTTAAGCGGCTACGAGCAGTACTTC.

The chain has TRBV3-1 and TRBJ2-7, with TRBD2 matching 12 bases. Germline loops: CDR1 LGHDT, CDR2 YNNKEL (reference sequence). This CDR3 contains 16 residues. After removal of 4 bases from V and 1 base from J, the junction contained 5 bases not matched to a gene. DNA of the CDR3: TGTGCCAGCAGCCGGACTAGCGGGATGAAATCCTACGAGCAGTACTTC. Translated: CASSRTSGMKSYEQYF.

J is TRBJ2-7 and V is TRBV3-1; no clear D gene. Trimming took 0 bases from V and 5 from J, leaving 5 bases between them. The CDR3 consists of 12 residues. CDR1 LGHDT and CDR2 YNNKEL come from the germline V gene (reference sequence). This CDR3 reads CASSQDLHEQYF. As DNA, the CDR3 is TGTGCCAGCAGCCAAGATCTCCACGAGCAGTACTTC.

This clonotype was observed a handful of times. This sequence joins TRBV20-1 and TRBJ2-5; TRBD2 aligns across 11 bases. This CDR3 contains 16 residues. V trimming: 3 bases; J trimming: 3 bases; junction bases outside the gene matches: 9. Germline CDR1 reads DFQATT; CDR2 reads SNEGSKA (reference sequence). CDR3 DNA: TGCAGTGCTAGGGTTAGCGGGAGGGACGTCAAAGAGACCCAGTACTTC. Its translation is CSARVSGRDVKETQYF.

Only a few counts were recorded for this clonotype. The gene calls are TRBV10-2 and TRBJ2-7; D unclear. The V gene's germline CDR1 is WSHSY and CDR2 SAAADI. The CDR3 has 12 amino acids. V lost 9 bases and J lost 0, with 9 bases in between. The CDR3 spells CASLANSYEQYF. CDR3 coding DNA: TGCGCCAGTTTGGCGAACTCCTACGAGCAGTACTTC.

The chain uses TRBV7-2 and TRBJ2-1, with 9 bases identical to TRBD2. The CDR3 contains 14 residues. With 3 bases clipped from V and 6 bases from J, the junction kept 3 bases outside the gene matches. The germline V gene encodes CDR1 SGHTA and CDR2 FQGNSA. CDR3 nucleotides: TGTGCCAGCAGCTTCCTAGCGGGAACCAATGAGCAGTTCTTC. Amino acid sequence: CASSFLAGTNEQFF.

The chain has TRBV27 and TRBJ2-3; D remains unclear. Deletions cut 4 bases from V and 1 base from J, with 12 bases between. Germline assignment: CDR1 MNHEY and CDR2 SMNVEV (reference sequence). This CDR3 has 15 residues. This chain's CDR3 is CASSWLRAGTDTQYF. The CDR3 DNA reads as TGTGCCAGCAGTTGGCTACGCGCAGGCACAGATACGCAGTATTTT.

This chain uses TRBV21-1 with TRBJ1-2; TRBD1 was called by the table and not checked on the DNA. TRBV21-1 is a pseudogene. The CDR3 consists of 13 residues. The DNA of the CDR3 is TGTGCCAGCAGTCCAAGACTGGGACAGTGCTACACCTTC. Its protein is CASSPRLGQCYTF.

The chain employs TRBV29-1 and TRBJ2-5; unclear D gene. The better agreement between TRBJ2-7 and the DNA end casts doubt on the J call. The CDR3 has 13 amino acids. Germline CDR1 and CDR2: SQVTM and ANQGSEA. CDR3 protein: CSVAGDTTYEQYF. DNA of the CDR3: TGCAGCGTGGCCGGCGACACAACCTACGAGCAGTACTTC.

In its sample, this clonotype was seen a few times. The chain uses TRBV6-2 or TRBV6-3 and TRBJ1-5; no reliable D call. The CDR3 totals 13 residues. Per the germline V gene, CDR1 is MNHEY and CDR2 is SVGEGT. Trimming removed 5 bases at V and 5 bases at J, with 10 bases between. CDR3 coding DNA: TGTGCCAGCAGTGACATGGTCCATCAGCCCCAGCATTTT. Amino acids: CASSDMVHQPQHF.

This chain links TRBV10-3 with TRBJ1-2; 9 bases are a match to TRBD1. The CDR3 totals 14 residues. V was clipped by 5 bases and J by 5 bases; unmatched bases: 6. In germline, CDR1 is ENHRY, CDR2 SYGVKD. The CDR3 sequence is CAISPTGGGYGYTF. CDR3 in DNA: TGTGCCATCAGTCCGACAGGGGGAGGGTATGGCTACACCTTC.

The chain employs TRBV20-1 and TRBJ2-3; D possibly corresponds to TRBD1 (6 bases). Germline CDR1 DFQATT, CDR2 SNEGSKA (reference sequence). Trimming stripped 6 bases from V and 4 bases from J, with 11 bases between. The CDR3 is made up of 12 amino acids. The CDR3 here is CSADSSADTQYF. CDR3 nucleotide sequence: TGCAGTGCGGACAGTAGCGCAGATACGCAGTATTTT.